A selection of T cell receptor beta chains follows, all from one sample in a study of cytomegalovirus exposure and HLA in healthy donors. The table came from immunoSEQ multiplex PCR; TCRdb's copy has only in-frame clones and leaves some out. The repertoire consists of 90,000 to 150,000 clones, with roughly 72% occurring once and the leading ten covering approximately 10%. The sequencing sample was made of PBMCs. These receptors were taken from a woman between 45 and 65 years old in good health and CMV-seropositive. CDR3s include the opening cysteine and the closing phenylalanine or tryptophan. D genes are given only for firm matches. Size tells how often a clone was seen (once, few, many) or the class of an expanded clone, and some rows leave it out.

>.|TRBJ2-5|TRBD1|15|TRBV4-3
CASSLTTGGEETQYF
TGCGCCAGCAGCCTAACCACAGGGGGTGAGGAGACCCAGTACTTC
>few|TRBJ1-1|.|16|TRBV7-8
CASSFDSGTWNTEAFF
TGTGCCAGCAGCTTCGACAGTGGCACATGGAACACTGAAGCTTTCTTT
>.|TRBJ1-2|TRBD1|16|TRBV7-2
CASSFTGTGNSDGYTF
TGTGCCAGCAGCTTCACCGGGACAGGGAATTCCGATGGCTACACCTTC
>.|TRBJ2-1|.|17|TRBV19
CASTILGTGPGANEQFF
TGTGCCAGTACCATCCTTGGAACGGGTCCAGGGGCCAATGAGCAGTTCTTC
>.|TRBJ2-2|.|14|TRBV15
CATSRKTAPGELFF
TGTGCCACCAGCAGAAAAACAGCCCCCGGGGAGCTGTTTTTT
>.|TRBJ2-1|.|13|TRBV19
CASSIDSHNEQFF
TGTGCCAGTAGTATAGATTCTCACAATGAGCAGTTCTTC
>.|TRBJ2-7|TRBD2|16|TRBV7-9
CASSFISGTSGYEQYF
TGTGCCAGCAGCTTTATATCTGGGACTAGCGGCTACGAGCAGTACTTC
>few|TRBJ1-4|.|15|TRBV5-4
CASSFLGEANEKLFF
TGTGCCAGCAGCTTCCTAGGGGAGGCTAATGAAAAACTGTTTTTT
>.|TRBJ1-1|.|12|TRBV30
CAWSVGNTEAFF
TGTGCCTGGAGTGTTGGCAACACTGAAGCTTTCTTT
>.|TRBJ2-7|.|14|TRBV29-1
CSVGGGRFSYEQYF
TGCAGCGTTGGGGGGGGGCGATTCTCCTACGAGCAGTACTTC
>.|TRBJ2-7|.|13|TRBV7-9
CASSFPAAYEQYF
TGTGCCAGCAGCTTCCCGGCGGCCTACGAGCAGTACTTC
>.|TRBJ2-1|TRBD1|15|TRBV19
CASSPQGATYNEQFF
TGTGCCAGTAGTCCCCAGGGGGCGACCTACAATGAGCAGTTCTTC
>.|TRBJ2-5|.|14|TRBV11-2
CASSFQDYEETQYF
TGTGCCAGCAGCTTCCAGGACTACGAAGAGACCCAGTACTTC
>.|TRBJ1-2|.|14|TRBV19
CASSGVGMTGGYTF
TGTGCCAGTAGTGGTGTTGGCATGACGGGAGGCTACACCTTC
>.|TRBJ2-1|TRBD1|15|TRBV19
CASLSGGQGINEQFF
TGTGCCAGTCTGAGTGGAGGACAGGGAATCAATGAGCAGTTCTTC
>.|TRBJ2-7|TRBD1|15|TRBV4-2
CASSQTGDPLREQYF
TGTGCCAGCAGCCAGACAGGGGACCCTTTAAGGGAGCAGTACTTC
>few|TRBJ2-5|.|17|TRBV25-1
CASSEYRGLTAQETQYF
TGTGCCAGCAGTGAATATCGCGGGCTCACAGCCCAAGAGACCCAGTACTTC
>once|TRBJ2-7|TRBD2|15|TRBV28
CASRPHSGGSYEQYF
TGTGCCAGCAGACCGCATAGCGGGGGGAGCTACGAGCAGTACTTC
>.|TRBJ1-2|TRBD1|15|TRBV19
CASMPTGQGNYGYTF
TGTGCCAGTATGCCCACGGGACAGGGGAACTATGGCTACACCTTC
>.|TRBJ2-7|TRBD2|15|TRBV27
CASRIPSGISYEQYF
TGTGCCAGCAGGATCCCTAGCGGGATCTCCTACGAGCAGTACTTC
>.|TRBJ2-1|.|17|TRBV5-1
CASSLARGGSSYNEQFF
TGCGCCAGCAGCTTGGCTCGCGGGGGCAGCTCCTACAATGAGCAGTTCTTC
>.|TRBJ2-7|TRBD2|15|TRBV9
CASSPGTSGDYEQYF
TGTGCCAGCAGCCCCGGGACTAGCGGAGACTACGAGCAGTACTTC
>.|TRBJ1-1|TRBD1|14|TRBV12-5
CASGRDRGYTEAFF
TGTGCTAGTGGCCGGGACAGGGGATACACTGAAGCTTTCTTT
>.|TRBJ1-6|TRBD1|14|TRBV9
CASSAGQAISPLHF
TGTGCCAGCAGCGCGGGACAGGCTATCTCACCCCTCCACTTT
>.|TRBJ2-5|.|16|TRBV4-2
CASSQDWLGLGETQYF
TGTGCCAGCAGCCAAGACTGGCTAGGCTTGGGAGAGACCCAGTACTTC
>.|TRBJ1-4|.|13|TRBV5-1
CASSGEEGEKLFF
TGCGCCAGCAGCGGCGAGGAGGGCGAAAAACTGTTTTTT
>.|TRBJ2-5|TRBD2|16|TRBV18
CASSPRLAGEQETQYF
TGTGCCAGCTCACCACGGCTAGCGGGGGAACAAGAGACCCAGTACTTC
>few|TRBJ2-3|.|13|TRBV30
CAWTPGNTDTQYF
TGTGCCTGGACCCCGGGGAACACAGATACGCAGTATTTT
>.|TRBJ2-1|.|16|TRBV18
CASSPGRDNSYNEQFF
TGTGCCAGCTCACCGGGCAGAGACAACTCCTACAATGAGCAGTTCTTC
>.|TRBJ2-1|.|13|TRBV18
CASSWSGYNEQFF
TGTGCCAGCTCATGGTCCGGTTACAATGAGCAGTTCTTC
>.|TRBJ2-2|TRBD1|16|TRBV18
CASSPPRDRGSGELFF
TGTGCCAGCTCACCACCGAGAGACAGGGGATCCGGGGAGCTGTTTTTT
>.|TRBJ1-2|.|13|TRBV7-6
CASSLGGVHGYTF
TGTGCCAGCAGCTTAGGGGGGGTTCATGGCTACACCTTC
>.|TRBJ1-1|.|15|TRBV5-1
CASSLIGRVGTEAFF
TGCGCCAGCAGCTTGATCGGCCGGGTGGGCACTGAAGCTTTCTTT
>.|TRBJ1-5|.|15|TRBV19
CASSISLTVNQPQHF
TGTGCCAGTAGTATCTCCCTGACAGTTAATCAGCCCCAGCATTTT
>.|TRBJ1-1|.|14|TRBV27
CASSFSPGDTEAFF
TGTGCCAGCAGTTTCTCTCCCGGGGACACTGAAGCTTTCTTT
>.|TRBJ2-7|.|16|TRBV15
CATSRDLDWEGDEQYF
TGTGCCACCAGCAGAGATCTTGACTGGGAGGGGGACGAGCAGTACTTC
>.|TRBJ1-3|TRBD1|16|TRBV7-6
CASRQGQASSGNTIYF
TGTGCCAGCAGGCAGGGACAGGCCAGCTCTGGAAACACCATATATTTT
>.|TRBJ1-5|TRBD1|14|TRBV9
CASSVGQGGQPQHF
TGTGCCAGCAGCGTAGGACAGGGCGGACAGCCCCAGCATTTT